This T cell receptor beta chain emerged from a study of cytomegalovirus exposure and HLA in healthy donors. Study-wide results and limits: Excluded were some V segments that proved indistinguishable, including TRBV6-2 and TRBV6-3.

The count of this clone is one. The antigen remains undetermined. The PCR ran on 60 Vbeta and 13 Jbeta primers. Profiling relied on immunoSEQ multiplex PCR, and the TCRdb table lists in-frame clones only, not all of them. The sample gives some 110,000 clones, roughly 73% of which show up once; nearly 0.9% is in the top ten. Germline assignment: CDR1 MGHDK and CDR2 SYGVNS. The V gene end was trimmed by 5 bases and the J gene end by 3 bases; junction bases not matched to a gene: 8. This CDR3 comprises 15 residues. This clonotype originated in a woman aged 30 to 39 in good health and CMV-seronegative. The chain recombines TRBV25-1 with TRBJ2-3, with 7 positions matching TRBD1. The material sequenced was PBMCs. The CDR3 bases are TGTGCCAGCAGTCGGGCCGACAGGGCGACAGATACGCAGTATTTT. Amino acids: CASSRADRATDTQYF.